The clone carrying this T cell receptor beta chain has a single count. Its antigen is currently unknown. This specimen comes from a study of T cells in Graves' hyperthyroidism and ophthalmopathy. Study-wide points: Most thyroid clonotypes that were expanded above 0.001 also turned up in blood. Ophthalmopathy was model-predicted a median roughly 6.5 months pre-onset.

For the diagnoses, clinical symptoms, serum thyroxine and TRAb, thyroid ultrasound and orbital computed tomography were used. Looked up from germline, CDR1 is MGHDK and CDR2 is SYGVNS. CDR3 length: 12 residues. Amplification targeted TCR beta CDR3 regions from RNA transcripts. In the first-round RT-PCR of the TCR CDR3, the HTBI primer set was used. TCRdb analysed the multiplex PCR reads with MiXCR anew, one entry per CDR3 protein. The sample lists nearly 750,000 distinct CDR3 sequences; approximately 36% were seen once. V is TRBV25-1 and J is TRBJ1-2, with D perhaps matching TRBD1 (6 bases). Material for sequencing was blood. This receptor was taken from a woman between 40 and 50 years old with Graves' hyperthyroidism. CDR3 amino acids: CAREGGLGGYTF. Written as DNA, the CDR3 is TGTGCTAGAGAAGGGGGGCTAGGCGGCTACACCTTC.